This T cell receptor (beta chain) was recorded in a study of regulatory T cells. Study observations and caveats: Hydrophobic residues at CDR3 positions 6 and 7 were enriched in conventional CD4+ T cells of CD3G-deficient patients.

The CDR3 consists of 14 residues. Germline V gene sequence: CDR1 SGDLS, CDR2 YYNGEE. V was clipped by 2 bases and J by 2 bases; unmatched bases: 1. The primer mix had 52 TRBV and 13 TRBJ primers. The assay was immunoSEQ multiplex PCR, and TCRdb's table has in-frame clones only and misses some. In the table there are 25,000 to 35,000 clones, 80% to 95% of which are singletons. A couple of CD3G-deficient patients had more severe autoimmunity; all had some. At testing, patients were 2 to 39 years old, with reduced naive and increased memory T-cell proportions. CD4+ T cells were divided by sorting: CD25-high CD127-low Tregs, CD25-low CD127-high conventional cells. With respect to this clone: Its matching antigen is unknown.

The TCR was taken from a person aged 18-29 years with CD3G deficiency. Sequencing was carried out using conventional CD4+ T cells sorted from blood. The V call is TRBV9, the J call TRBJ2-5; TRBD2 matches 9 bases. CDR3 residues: CASSVAGGQETQYF. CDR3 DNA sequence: TGTGCCAGCAGCGTCGCGGGGGGGCAAGAGACCCAGTACTTC.